This entry lists 2 T cell receptor beta chains sequenced from one sample in a study of blood T cell repertoires in COVID-19. Using immunoSEQ multiplex PCR, the repertoire was profiled, and TCRdb retains in-frame clones only, with some absent. The profile covers 400,000 to 450,000 clones, with around 90% appearing a single time and 0.8% to 0.9% taken by the ten largest. Sequencing input: peripheral blood. The source of these receptors is a man aged 18 to 35 with COVID-19, enrolled during active disease.

J is TRBJ2-7 and V is TRBV25-1; D gene unclear. In germline, CDR1 is MGHDK, CDR2 SYGVNS. The CDR3 has 14 residues. The V and J ends lost 2 bases and 6 bases respectively, with 14 bases between them. The CDR3, as DNA: TGTGCCAGCAGTGAAGACGCTAGTAGGCTCGAGCAGTACTTC. Encoded protein: CASSEDASRLEQYF.

V usage is TRBV24-1 and J usage is TRBJ2-1; 11 bases match TRBD2. This CDR3 comprises 17 residues. CDR1 is KGHDR, CDR2 SFDVKD, per germline. V lost 4 bases and J lost 3; bases outside the gene matches: 7. The CDR3: CATSDHRGLADYNEQFF. The CDR3 coding sequence is TGTGCCACCAGTGACCATAGGGGACTAGCGGACTACAATGAGCAGTTCTTC.